What follows are 3 T cell receptor beta chains derived from one specimen sequenced in a study of T cell responses to AZD1222 COVID-19 vaccine. Here immunoSEQ multiplex PCR was the method, and the copy in TCRdb shows in-frame clones only, minus some. The table lists approximately 140,000 clones, approximately 90% of them singletons, with about 3% in the top ten. The sample in question was peripheral blood, obtained on day 0 of MenACWY control vaccination. The source of these receptors is an adult in good health.

V gene TRBV12-3 or TRBV12-4 combines with J gene TRBJ1-2; D call uncertain. The CDR3 extends over 13 amino acids. V gave up 5 bases and J gave up 2 bases, with 9 bases separating them. This chain's CDR3 is CASSKGWNYGYTF. Here the CDR3 DNA reads TGTGCCAGCAGTAAGGGCTGGAACTATGGCTACACCTTC.

This rearrangement joins TRBV6-5 to TRBJ2-1, with D perhaps being TRBD1 or TRBD2 (5 bases each). CDR3 length equals 12 residues. Germline V lookup: CDR1 MNHEY, CDR2 SVGAGI. V lost 3 bases to trimming and J lost 8 bases, with 8 bases between them. The CDR3 is CASSYRGYEQFF. The CDR3 DNA is TGTGCCAGCAGTTATCGGGGCTATGAGCAGTTCTTC.

This clone was detected only once. The rearrangement uses TRBV6-5 and TRBJ1-2, with D hard to call. CDR1 is MNHEY, CDR2 SVGAGI, per germline. With 0 bases removed from V and 6 bases from J, the gap between germline ends came to 8 bases. This CDR3 comprises 13 residues. The CDR3 DNA is TGTGCCAGCAGTTACTCGAGTACGGATGGCTACACCTTC. Translated, it gives CASSYSSTDGYTF.